This note documents a single T cell receptor (beta chain) sequence. Its target antigen remains unknown. No quality values exist for individual bases; no much larger clone is one base distant. The entry originates in a study of T cells in Graves' hyperthyroidism and ophthalmopathy (dated by TCRdb to between 2018 and 2020). For the study in its entirety: Peripheral blood was collected at initial diagnosis, before any treatment. After sampling, hyperthyroidism patients received methimazole starting at 30 mg daily, and ophthalmopathy patients received high-dose intravenous methylprednisolone. Prospective prediction of ophthalmopathy was tested in an independent validation cohort of 18 to 20 hyperthyroidism patients and 15 to 17 patients who later progressed to ophthalmopathy. According to the paper, TCR Vbeta CDR3 sequencing was carried out on around 140 peripheral blood samples, which came from over 40 ophthalmopathy, around 74 hyperthyroidism and about 17 progressor patients. The approximately 100 discovery patients were divided at random into training and test sets in a 7:3 ratio. TCR V-J signatures able to tell the groups apart were searched for in a discovery cohort of 90 to 100 patients, of whom 40 to 45 had Graves' ophthalmopathy and 55 to 65 had stable Graves' hyperthyroidism. The study also compared thyroid tissue and blood T-cell repertoires from a handful of Graves' hyperthyroidism patients.

CDR1 and CDR2 (MNHEY, SMNVEV) derive from the germline V gene (reference sequence). The CDR3 contains 14 residues, cysteine and phenylalanine counted. Only the CDR3 region is kept as DNA, spanning 42 bases read in frame from base 1. Relative to germline, V is 3 bases shorter and J is 0 bases shorter, with 8 bases between their ends. Broad study findings and their caveats: A 13 V-J signature model separated ophthalmopathy from stable hyperthyroidism, with over 85% sensitivity and about 81% specificity in cross-validation and 80%/75% in testing. No statistical method was used to set the sample size in advance, and investigators knew the group allocation. In validation, the model predicted progression to ophthalmopathy a median of about 5.9 months before onset, with approximately 70% sensitivity and more than 72% specificity. Most expanded thyroid clonotypes (frequency above 0.001) were also detected in blood, a finding suggesting that blood repertoires may reflect thyroid immune responses.

The TCR beta CDR3 regions were amplified from RNA transcripts. For the first round of RT-PCR on the TCR CDR3, the HTBI primer set was used together with the Qiagen OneStep RT-PCR kit. A second multiplex PCR round built the libraries, followed by size selection and purification. Libraries were sequenced paired-end with 100 bp reads on an Illumina HiSeq2000. Per the authors' processing: SOAPnuke was used to process the raw data, throwing out any read that contained adapters or uncalled bases, had a mean Phred below 15, or lacked an exact constant-primer or identifier match. COPE v1.2.5 was used to merge the high-quality paired reads, and each unique nucleotide sequence was defined as a clonotype. Clonotypes were aligned to IMGT TRBV, TRBD and TRBJ reference segments using MiTCR v1.1. Only V-J combinations with frequency above 0.0001, covering approximately 99% of repertoires, were analysed. The TCS score was defined as F50 (clonal expansion) divided by E x V (chaos), with BLOSUM62-based TCRdist calculated between CDR3 peptides within each V-J. Welch's t-statistics and random forest reduced some 510 V-J features to roughly 13, which were used in a naive Bayes classifier (R e1071). TCRdb took the public reads, trimmed them with fastp at Q25, ran MiXCR for clone calling and kept in-frame beta chains. Each entry is one CDR3 protein sequence, shown with its most common DNA and genes. These V and J calls rely on TCRdb rather than the paper's analysis. The sample table records 550,000 to 600,000 distinct CDR3 sequences; approximately 15% of these occur just once. Clones ranked in the top ten supply 18% of the sample.

Stable Graves' hyperthyroidism was defined as the absence of progression to ophthalmopathy over 18 months of follow-up. The hyperthyroidism patients were between 18 and 65 years old and newly diagnosed, with a disease duration of less than 2 months. The study excluded patients with uncontrolled infections, other autoimmune diseases, pregnancy or lactation. Diagnoses relied on clinical symptoms, serum thyroxine and TRAb, thyroid ultrasound and orbital computed tomography. Ficoll-Paque density gradient centrifugation was used to isolate PBMCs from about 10 ml of fresh peripheral blood. Total RNA was extracted using Trizol reagent, and RNA quality was assessed on an Agilent 2100 Bioanalyzer.

This receptor was obtained from a woman aged 18-29 years with Graves' hyperthyroidism. Input material: blood. The sequence joins TRBV27 to TRBJ1-1; the D gene is not confidently resolved. The DNA sequence is given as TGTGCCAGCAGTTTGGCTTTTATGAACACTGAAGCTTTCTTT. This sequence encodes CASSLAFMNTEAFF.